This T cell receptor (beta chain) was sequenced in a study of T cells in Graves' hyperthyroidism and ophthalmopathy. PBMCs stemmed from less than 13 ml fresh peripheral blood. Template material for amplifying TCR beta CDR3 regions consisted of RNA transcripts. With the HTBI primer set, the TCR CDR3 went through a first round of RT-PCR. TCRdb reprocessed the multiplex PCR reads via MiXCR and lists one record per CDR3 protein. The sample records about 400,000 distinct CDR3 sequences, over 13% being singletons. V gave up 3 bases and J gave up 6 bases, with 15 bases separating them. The CDR3 has 14 residues. The sample holds many counts of this clonotype.

The TCR comes from a man aged 50 to 60 with Graves' ophthalmopathy. The V gene is TRBV12-3 or TRBV12-4, the J gene TRBJ2-7, with no clear D. Sequenced material: blood. CDR3 sequence reads: CASSLLSRAREQYF. DNA for the CDR3: TGTGCCAGCAGTTTGCTATCTAGGGCGCGCGAGCAGTACTTC.